The T cell receptor beta chain described here comes from a study of cytomegalovirus exposure and HLA in healthy donors. Produced via immunoSEQ multiplex PCR; TCRdb's table is partial and in-frame only. The profile covers about 82,000 clones, with roughly 93% appearing a single time and 0.65% to 0.7% taken by the ten largest. CDR1 is KGHSH and CDR2 is LQKENI in the germline V gene. The CDR3 sequence is 20 residues long. Trimming cost V 1 base and J 0 bases; bases outside gene matches: 14. Concerning this clone: Antigen: not known.

Points from the study as a whole: Confirmation in vitro established that a few CMV-associated chains were specific for CMV antigens. Subsequent analysis revealed that first-cohort TCR clusters tended to co-occur in the 120 or so validation repertoires. Rare sequences made up most TCRs, while some public TCRs were found in many donors.

The genes are TRBV18 and TRBJ1-3; 8 bases agree with TRBD1. Sequencing was performed on PBMCs. This clonotype originated in a man younger than 35 in good health and CMV-seronegative. In DNA form, the CDR3 reads TGTGCCAGCTCACCACTGGGCCTACCGGGACAGGTATTCTCTGGAAACACCATATATTTT. Translated: CASSPLGLPGQVFSGNTIYF.